This is a list of T cell receptor beta chains from one sample in a study of blood T cell repertoires in COVID-19. Generated by immunoSEQ multiplex PCR, the TCRdb table keeps only in-frame clones and is missing some. Among about 130,000 clones, approximately 78% were seen once, and the ten largest hold over 9.5%. Sequencing used peripheral blood. These TCRs come from a man aged 60 to 75 who had recovered from COVID-19. CDR3s include the opening cysteine and the closing phenylalanine or tryptophan. The order of the fields is V gene, clone size, D gene, J gene, CDR3 DNA, CDR3 protein. D genes are given only for firm matches. Clone size, where shown, is once, few, many, or a class for clones that have expanded.

>TRBV11-2|few|.|TRBJ1-3
TGTGCCAGCAGCTTACAGGAAGCTGGAAACACCATATATTTT
CASSLQEAGNTIYF
>TRBV5-1|.|.|TRBJ2-7
TGCGCCAGCAGAAGAGGGGGGGAAGATGACGAGCAGTACTTC
CASRRGGEDDEQYF
>TRBV7-8|.|.|TRBJ2-1
TGTGCCAGCAGGGCAAGTGGGAGTCGAGGTGAGCAGTTCTTC
CASRASGSRGEQFF
>TRBV4-1|.|TRBD2|TRBJ2-1
TGCGCCAGCAGCCAAACCCTAGCGGGGTACAATGAGCAGTTCTTC
CASSQTLAGYNEQFF
>TRBV19|.|.|TRBJ2-7
TGTGCCAGTAGTAGGGGCAGGGGACCTTACGAGCAGTACTTC
CASSRGRGPYEQYF
>TRBV3-1/TRBV3-2|few|TRBD1|TRBJ2-5
TGTGCCAGCAGCCCGACAGGGATGAGAGAGACCCAGTACTTC
CASSPTGMRETQYF
>TRBV7-2|.|.|TRBJ2-7
TGTGCCAGCAGCTTAAAGCGGGCCTACGAGCAGTACTTC
CASSLKRAYEQYF
>TRBV5-1|.|TRBD1|TRBJ1-6
TGCGCCAGCAGCCTAAGGGACAGATTCAATTCACCCCTCCACTTT
CASSLRDRFNSPLHF
>TRBV28|.|.|TRBJ1-1
TGTGCCAGCAGCTCCACAGGCTGGGTGAACACTGAAGCTTTCTTT
CASSSTGWVNTEAFF
>TRBV27|.|TRBD2|TRBJ2-5
TGTGCCAGCAGTTTGGGACTAGCGCGACAAGAGACCCAGTACTTC
CASSLGLARQETQYF
>TRBV18|.|.|TRBJ2-1
TGTGCCAGCTCACCCCGGGGAGTGAATAATGAGCAGTTCTTC
CASSPRGVNNEQFF
>TRBV5-1|.|.|TRBJ2-5
TGCGCCAGCAGCTTGGGACAGACACGGGAGACCCAGTACTTC
CASSLGQTRETQYF
>TRBV5-6|once|TRBD2|TRBJ2-3
TGTGCCAGCAGCATGGGACTAGCCCCGAGTGGTGGTACGCAGTATTTT
CASSMGLAPSGGTQYF
>TRBV3-1/TRBV3-2|.|.|TRBJ1-6
TGTGCCAGCAGCCAATTTGACAGTCGCTATAATTCACCCCTCCACTTT
CASSQFDSRYNSPLHF
>TRBV4-3|few|TRBD1|TRBJ1-6
TGCGCCAGCAGCCAAGACACAGGGGTTTCACCCCTCCACTTT
CASSQDTGVSPLHF
>TRBV7-3|.|.|TRBJ2-3
TGTGCCAGCAGCTTAGAAGGGGCTATTAGCACAGATACGCAGTATTTT
CASSLEGAISTDTQYF
>TRBV5-5|.|.|TRBJ1-1
TGTGCCAGCAGCACCCGGGAGGGCAGGTGGAACACTGAAGCTTTCTTT
CASSTREGRWNTEAFF
>TRBV7-3|.|.|TRBJ2-1
TGTGCCAGCAGCCCGGGGGATTACAATGAGCAGTTCTTC
CASSPGDYNEQFF
>TRBV6-5|.|.|TRBJ1-6
TGTGCCAGCAGTAATTCGGGACTGCTCAATTCACCCCTCCACTTT
CASSNSGLLNSPLHF
>TRBV2|.|TRBD1|TRBJ1-3
TGTGCCAGCAGTGGGGCAGGGGGCTTCGGAAACACCATATATTTT
CASSGAGGFGNTIYF
>TRBV18|.|.|TRBJ2-3
TGTGCCAGCTCACCAACAGGGAGAGCAGATACGCAGTATTTT
CASSPTGRADTQYF
>TRBV30|.|TRBD1|TRBJ1-5
TGTGCCTGGAGTAAGGACAGGGAGGATCAGCCCCAGCATTTT
CAWSKDREDQPQHF
>TRBV3-1/TRBV3-2|.|TRBD2|TRBJ2-3
TGTGCCAGCAGCCAAGCCGGGACTAGCGGGTCTAGCACAGATACGCAGTATTTT
CASSQAGTSGSSTDTQYF
>TRBV6-2/TRBV6-3|.|TRBD2|TRBJ2-5
TGTGCCAGCAGTTACTCGACGGGGAGCGGGGGGGCCTATGAGACCCAGTACTTC
CASSYSTGSGGAYETQYF
>TRBV28|.|TRBD1|TRBJ1-1
TGTGCCAGCAGTTGGGGACAGGCACTGAACACTGAAGCTTTCTTT
CASSWGQALNTEAFF
>TRBV4-3|.|TRBD1|TRBJ1-1
TGCGCCAGCAGTCGGGACAGCATGAACACTGAAGCTTTCTTT
CASSRDSMNTEAFF
>TRBV4-1|.|TRBD1|TRBJ2-2
TGCGCCAGCAGCCAGACAGGGGGGAACACCGGGGAGCTGTTTTTT
CASSQTGGNTGELFF
>TRBV5-1|.|.|TRBJ2-3
TGCGCCAGCAGCTTGGCCGGAGGCACAGATACGCAGTATTTT
CASSLAGGTDTQYF
>TRBV10-3|.|.|TRBJ1-2
TGTGCCATCAGTGAGGGGGGGGGCGGAAACTATGGCTACACCTTC
CAISEGGGGNYGYTF
>TRBV20-1|once|.|TRBJ2-3
TGCAGTGCTAGTTCAAACTCGTTTGGAGATACGCAGTATTTT
CSASSNSFGDTQYF
>TRBV5-1|.|TRBD2|TRBJ2-3
TGCGCCAGCAGCTTGGAGGGTAGCGGGGGGTTTGATACGCAGTATTTT
CASSLEGSGGFDTQYF